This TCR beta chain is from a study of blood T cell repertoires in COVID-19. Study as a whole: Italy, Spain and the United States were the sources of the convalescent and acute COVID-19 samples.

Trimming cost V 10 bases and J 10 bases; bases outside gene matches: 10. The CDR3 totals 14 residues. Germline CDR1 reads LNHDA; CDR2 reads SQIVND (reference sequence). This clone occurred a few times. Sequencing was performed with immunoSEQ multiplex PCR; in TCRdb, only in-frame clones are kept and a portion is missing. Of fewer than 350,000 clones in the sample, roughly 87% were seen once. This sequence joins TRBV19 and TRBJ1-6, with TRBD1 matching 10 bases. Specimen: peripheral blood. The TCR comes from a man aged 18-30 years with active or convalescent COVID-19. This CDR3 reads CATKDRGQGSPLHF. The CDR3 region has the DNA TGTGCCACCAAGGACCGGGGACAGGGGTCACCCCTCCACTTT.